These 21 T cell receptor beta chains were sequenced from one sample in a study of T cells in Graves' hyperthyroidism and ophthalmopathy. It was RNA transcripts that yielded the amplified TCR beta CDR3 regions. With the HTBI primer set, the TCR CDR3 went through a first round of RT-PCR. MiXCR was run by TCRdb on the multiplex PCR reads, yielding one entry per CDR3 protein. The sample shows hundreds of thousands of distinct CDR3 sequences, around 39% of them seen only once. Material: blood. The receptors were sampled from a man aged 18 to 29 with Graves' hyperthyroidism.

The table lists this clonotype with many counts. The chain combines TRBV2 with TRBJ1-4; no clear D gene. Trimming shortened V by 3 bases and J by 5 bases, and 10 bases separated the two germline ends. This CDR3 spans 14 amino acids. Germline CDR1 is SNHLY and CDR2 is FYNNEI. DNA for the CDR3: TGTGCCAGCAGTGACGACCGTAACAATGAAAAACTGTTTTTT. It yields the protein CASSDDRNNEKLFF. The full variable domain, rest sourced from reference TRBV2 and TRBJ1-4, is EPEVTQTPSHQVTQMGQEVILRCVPISNHLYFYWYRQILGQKVEFLVSFYNNEISEKSEIFDDQFSVERPDGSNFTLKIRSTKLEDSAMYFCASSDDRNNEKLFFGSGTQLSVL.

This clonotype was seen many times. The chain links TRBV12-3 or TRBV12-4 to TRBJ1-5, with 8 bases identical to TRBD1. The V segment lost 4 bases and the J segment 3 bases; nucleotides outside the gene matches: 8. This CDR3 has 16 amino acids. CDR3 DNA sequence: TGTGCCAGCAGTTCCGGACAGGGAGGGCCCAATCAGCCCCAGCATTTT. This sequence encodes CASSSGQGGPNQPQHF.

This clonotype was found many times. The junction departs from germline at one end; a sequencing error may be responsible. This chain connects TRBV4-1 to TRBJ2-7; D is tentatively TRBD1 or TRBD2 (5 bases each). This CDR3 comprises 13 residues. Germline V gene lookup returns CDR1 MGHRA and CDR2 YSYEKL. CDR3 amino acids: CASSQGPSYEQYF. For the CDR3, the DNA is TGTGCCAGCAGCCAGGGACCCTCCTACGAGCAGTACTTC.

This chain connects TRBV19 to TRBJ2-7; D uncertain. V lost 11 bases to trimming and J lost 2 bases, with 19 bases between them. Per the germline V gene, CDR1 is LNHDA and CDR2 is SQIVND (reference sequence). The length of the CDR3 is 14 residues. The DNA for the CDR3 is TGTGCCTGGAAACCATATGTTCCCCCCTACGAGCAGTACTTC. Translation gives CAWKPYVPPYEQYF.

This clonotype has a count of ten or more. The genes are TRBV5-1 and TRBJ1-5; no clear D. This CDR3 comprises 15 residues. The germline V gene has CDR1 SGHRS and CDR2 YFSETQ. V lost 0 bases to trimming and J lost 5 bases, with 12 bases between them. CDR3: CASSLVPDSYQPQHF. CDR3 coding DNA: TGCGCCAGCAGCTTGGTGCCTGACTCATATCAGCCCCAGCATTTT.

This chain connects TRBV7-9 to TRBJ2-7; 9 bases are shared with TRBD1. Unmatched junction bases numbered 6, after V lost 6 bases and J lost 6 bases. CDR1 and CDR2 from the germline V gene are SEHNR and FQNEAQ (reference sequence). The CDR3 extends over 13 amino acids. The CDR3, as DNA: TGTGCCAGCAGTTGGGGACAGGGTCTCGAGCAGTACTTC. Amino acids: CASSWGQGLEQYF.

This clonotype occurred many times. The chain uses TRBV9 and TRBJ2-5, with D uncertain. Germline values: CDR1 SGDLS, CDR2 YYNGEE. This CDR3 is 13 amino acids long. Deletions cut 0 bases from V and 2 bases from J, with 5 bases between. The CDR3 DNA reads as TGTGCCAGCAGCGTAGCCCAACAAGAGACCCAGTACTTC. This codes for CASSVAQQETQYF.

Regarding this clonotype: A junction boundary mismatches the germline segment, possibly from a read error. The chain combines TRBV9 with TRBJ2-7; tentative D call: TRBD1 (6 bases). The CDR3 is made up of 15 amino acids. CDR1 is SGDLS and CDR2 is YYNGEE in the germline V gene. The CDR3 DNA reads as TGCGCCAGCAGCTCGATCCTACAACAGGGCCACGAGCAGTACTTC. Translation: CASSSILQQGHEQYF.

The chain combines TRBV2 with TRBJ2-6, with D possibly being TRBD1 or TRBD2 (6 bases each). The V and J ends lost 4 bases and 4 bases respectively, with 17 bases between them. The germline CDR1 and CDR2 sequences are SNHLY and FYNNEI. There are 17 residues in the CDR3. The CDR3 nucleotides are TGTGCCAGCAGTGTAACAGGGACTTATGGAGGGGCCAACGTCCTGACTTTC. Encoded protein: CASSVTGTYGGANVLTF.

The CDR3 bases are TGTGCCGGGGGGTTAAGGGAGTCCGGGGAGCTGGGCTATGGCTACACCTTC. Protein sequence: CAGGLRESGELGYGYTF. The chain is built from TRBV7-3 and TRBJ1-2; tentatively, D is TRBD1 (5 bases). The CDR3 has 17 residues. Trimming removed 11 bases from V and 4 bases from J, with 29 bases in between. Per the germline V gene, CDR1 is SGHTA and CDR2 is FQGTGA.

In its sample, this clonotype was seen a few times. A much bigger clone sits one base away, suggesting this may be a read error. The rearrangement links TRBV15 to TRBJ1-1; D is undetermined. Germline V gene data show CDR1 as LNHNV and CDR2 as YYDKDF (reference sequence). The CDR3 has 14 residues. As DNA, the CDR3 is TGTGCCACCAACAGAGATACGGTCGGGACTGAAGCTTTCTTT. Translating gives CATNRDTVGTEAFF.

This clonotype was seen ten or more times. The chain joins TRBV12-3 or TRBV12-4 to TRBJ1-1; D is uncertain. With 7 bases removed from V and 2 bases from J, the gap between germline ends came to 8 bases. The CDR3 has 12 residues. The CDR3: CASTPGNTEAFF. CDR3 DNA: TGTGCCAGCACTCCAGGCAACACTGAAGCTTTCTTT.

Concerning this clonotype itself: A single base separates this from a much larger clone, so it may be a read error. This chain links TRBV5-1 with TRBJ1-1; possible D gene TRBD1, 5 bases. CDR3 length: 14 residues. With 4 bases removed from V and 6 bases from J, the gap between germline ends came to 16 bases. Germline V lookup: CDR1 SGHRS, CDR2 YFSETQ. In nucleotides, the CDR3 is TGCGCCAGCAGCAGAATGGGACCTAACGCTGAAGCTTTCTTT. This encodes CASSRMGPNAEAFF.

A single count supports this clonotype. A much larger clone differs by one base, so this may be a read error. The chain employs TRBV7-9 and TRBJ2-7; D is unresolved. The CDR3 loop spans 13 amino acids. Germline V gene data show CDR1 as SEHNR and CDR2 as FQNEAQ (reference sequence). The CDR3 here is CASSFGLSYKQYF. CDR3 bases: TGTGCCAGCAGCTTTGGCTTATCCTACAAGCAGTACTTC.

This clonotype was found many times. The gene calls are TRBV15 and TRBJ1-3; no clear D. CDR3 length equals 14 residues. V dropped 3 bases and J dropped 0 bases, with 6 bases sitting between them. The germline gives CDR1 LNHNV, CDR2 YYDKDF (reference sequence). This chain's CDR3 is CATSSRDSGNTIYF. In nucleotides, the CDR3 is TGTGCCACCAGCAGCCGGGACTCTGGAAACACCATATATTTT.

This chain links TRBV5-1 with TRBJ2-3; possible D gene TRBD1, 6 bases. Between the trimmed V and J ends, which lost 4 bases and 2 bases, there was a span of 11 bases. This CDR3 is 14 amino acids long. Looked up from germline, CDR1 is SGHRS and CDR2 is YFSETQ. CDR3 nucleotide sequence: TGCGCCAGCAGCCCTACAGGGTACACAGATACGCAGTATTTT. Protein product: CASSPTGYTDTQYF. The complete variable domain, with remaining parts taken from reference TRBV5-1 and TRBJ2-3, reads KAGVTQTPRYLIKTRGQQVTLSCSPISGHRSVSWYQQTPGQGLQFLFEYFSETQRNKGNFPGRFSGRQFSNSRSEMNVSTLELGDSALYLCASSPTGYTDTQYFGPGTRLTVL.

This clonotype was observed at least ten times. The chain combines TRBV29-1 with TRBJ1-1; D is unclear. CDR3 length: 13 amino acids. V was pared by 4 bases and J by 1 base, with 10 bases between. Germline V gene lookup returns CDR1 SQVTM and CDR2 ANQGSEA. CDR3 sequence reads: CSVGPGGNTEAFF. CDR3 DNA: TGCAGCGTTGGGCCGGGAGGGAACACTGAAGCTTTCTTT.

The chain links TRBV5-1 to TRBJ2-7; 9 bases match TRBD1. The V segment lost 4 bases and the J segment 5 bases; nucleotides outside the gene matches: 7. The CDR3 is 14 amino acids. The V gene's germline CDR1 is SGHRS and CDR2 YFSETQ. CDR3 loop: CASSGGQGVDEQYF. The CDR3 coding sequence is TGCGCCAGCAGCGGGGGACAGGGTGTCGACGAGCAGTACTTC.

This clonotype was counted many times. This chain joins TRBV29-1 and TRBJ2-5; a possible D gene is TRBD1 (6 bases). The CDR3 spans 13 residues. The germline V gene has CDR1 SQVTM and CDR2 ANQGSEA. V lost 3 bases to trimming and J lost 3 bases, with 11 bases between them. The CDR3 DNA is TGCAGCGTTGAGGGGGACATCGAAGAGACCCAGTACTTC. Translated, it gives CSVEGDIEETQYF. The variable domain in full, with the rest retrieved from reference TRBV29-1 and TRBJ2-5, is SAVISQKPSRDICQRGTSLTIQCQVDSQVTMMFWYRQQPGQSLTLIATANQGSEATYESGFVIDKFPISRPNLTFSTLTVSNMSPEDSSIYLCSVEGDIEETQYFGPGTRLLVL.

For the CDR3, the DNA is TGCGCCAGCAACAGACAGATTGACAATCAGCCCCAGCATTTT. Amino acids: CASNRQIDNQPQHF. The chain couples TRBV4-1 to TRBJ1-5, with D perhaps TRBD1 (5 bases). CDR1 is MGHRA and CDR2 is YSYEKL in the germline V gene. This CDR3 has 14 residues. The V end was cut by 7 bases, the J end by 3 bases, with 13 bases between.

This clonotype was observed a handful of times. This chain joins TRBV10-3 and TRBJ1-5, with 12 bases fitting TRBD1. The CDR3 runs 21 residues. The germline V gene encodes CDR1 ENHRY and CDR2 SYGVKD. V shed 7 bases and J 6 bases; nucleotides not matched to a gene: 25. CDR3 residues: CAITAGTGGEVCIGTVQPQHF. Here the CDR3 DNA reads TGTGCCATCACGGCCGGGACAGGGGGCGAGGTCTGTATTGGCACGGTTCAGCCCCAGCATTTT.